These 20 T cell receptor beta chains came from one sample sequenced in a study of T-cell memory formation after mild COVID-19. Using its own MiXCR run on the 5' RACE reads, TCRdb lists one record per CDR3 protein. The sample has a few hundred thousand distinct CDR3 sequences, around 27% seen once. Sequencing was done on a sample of PBMCs or a T cell subset sorted from them (not recorded which). Receptors originate from an adult woman who had mild COVID-19 (a few samples of this study predate the infection). Cell type and time point are not known.

The rearrangement uses TRBV7-3 and TRBJ2-6; the D is unclear. This CDR3 comprises 15 residues. Trimming stripped 4 bases from V and 4 bases from J, with 11 bases between. Per the germline V gene, CDR1 is SGHTA and CDR2 is FQGTGA. CDR3 loop: CASSSYTVGANVLTF. The CDR3 nucleotides are TGTGCCAGCAGCTCCTACACGGTGGGGGCCAACGTCCTGACTTTC.

The chain recombines TRBV29-1 with TRBJ2-7; a weak D match, TRBD1 (5 bases). The ends were cut back, 7 bases at V and 0 bases at J, with 16 bases in the middle. The CDR3 length is 14 residues. The germline gives CDR1 SQVTM, CDR2 ANQGSEA. The CDR3 nucleotides read TGCAGCGCCACCCGGCAGGGTAGCTCCTACGAGCAGTACTTC. Its protein is CSATRQGSSYEQYF.

The chain employs TRBV20-1 and TRBJ2-1; 13 bases line up with TRBD2. V shed 1 base, J shed 8 bases, and the junction held 20 bases outside the gene matches. The CDR3 covers 20 residues. Looked up from germline, CDR1 is DFQATT and CDR2 is SNEGSKA (reference sequence). CDR3 in DNA: TGCAGTGCTAGAGCTTCCCCCCGAGAACTAGCGGGAGGGGTGATCTATGAGCAGTTCTTC. Translation gives CSARASPRELAGGVIYEQFF.

The table lists this clonotype with many counts. This chain links TRBV5-1 with TRBJ2-3; the match to TRBD2 covers 13 bases. The CDR3 extends over 16 amino acids. The J segment lost 2 bases and the V segment lost 3 bases, leaving 3 bases of the junction unmatched. The germline gives CDR1 SGHRS, CDR2 YFSETQ. The CDR3 DNA reads TGCGCCAGCAGCTCGGGGACTAGCGGGACCACAGATACGCAGTATTTT. This codes for CASSSGTSGTTDTQYF.

The rearrangement uses TRBV5-5 and TRBJ2-7; perhaps TRBD1 as D (6 bases). The CDR3 loop spans 16 amino acids. CDR1 and CDR2 (germline): SGHKS, YYEKEE (reference sequence). V was cut by 3 bases and J by 0 bases, with 16 bases left in between. As DNA, the CDR3 is TGTGCCAGCAGCTCGATGACAGGTTTTAGCTCCTACGAGCAGTACTTC. Amino acid sequence: CASSSMTGFSSYEQYF.

The rearrangement links TRBV20-1 to TRBJ2-3, with no clear D. The CDR3 covers 12 residues. V lost 1 base and J lost 4, with 6 bases in between. CDR1 is DFQATT and CDR2 is SNEGSKA in the germline V gene (reference sequence). CDR3 bases: TGCAGTGCTAGAGTTGACGCAGATACGCAGTATTTT. As protein: CSARVDADTQYF.

The chain combines TRBV24-1 with TRBJ2-3; perhaps TRBD1 as D (5 bases). V shed 2 bases and J shed 6 bases, with 17 bases lying between them. Germline V CDR1 and CDR2: KGHDR, SFDVKD. CDR3 size: 16 residues. CDR3 loop: CATSDSPGPSWDTQYF. The CDR3 nucleotides are TGTGCCACCAGTGATTCTCCAGGGCCTTCGTGGGATACGCAGTATTTT.

This chain connects TRBV7-9 to TRBJ2-1, with a tentative D call TRBD2 (6 bases). This CDR3 has 15 amino acids. Trimming cost V 3 bases and J 4 bases, with 13 bases left between them. Germline V gene sequence: CDR1 SEHNR, CDR2 FQNEAQ (reference sequence). CDR3 bases: TGTGCCAGCAGCTTGGGGATAGCGGAATACAATGAGCAGTTCTTC. It is translated as CASSLGIAEYNEQFF. The full variable domain, completed using reference TRBV7-9 and TRBJ2-1, is DTGVSQNPRHKITKRGQNVTFRCDPISEHNRLYWYRQTLGQGPEFLTYFQNEAQLEKSRLLSDRFSAERPKGSFSTLEIQRTEQGDSAMYLCASSLGIAEYNEQFFGPGTRLTVL.

This clonotype came up a few times. This chain connects TRBV12-3 or TRBV12-4 to TRBJ2-3; tentative D call: TRBD2 (5 bases). The CDR3 consists of 13 residues. Between the trimmed V and J ends, which lost 5 bases and 2 bases, there was a span of 8 bases. The CDR3 nucleotides read TGTGCCAGCAGTACCGGACTCACAGATACGCAGTATTTT. The encoded protein is CASSTGLTDTQYF.

This clonotype was recorded a few times. This chain connects TRBV27 to TRBJ2-4; TRBD2 matches 11 bases. V shed 6 bases, J shed 6 bases, and the junction held 7 bases outside the gene matches. CDR1 and CDR2 from the germline V gene are MNHEY and SMNVEV (reference sequence). The CDR3 consists of 15 residues. The CDR3 is CASSVAGGPGNIQYF. CDR3 nucleotides: TGTGCCAGCAGCGTAGCGGGAGGGCCCGGAAACATTCAGTACTTC.

A few counts support this clonotype. This chain links TRBV18 with TRBJ2-7; TRBD1 matches at 9 bases. The CDR3 length is 16 residues. Germline V lookup: CDR1 KGHSH, CDR2 LQKENI. Trimming took 3 bases from V and 6 from J; bases not matched to a gene: 12. The CDR3 bases are TGTGCCAGCTCACCCGGCAGGGGACAGGGTACGTCCGAGCAGTACTTC. Protein sequence: CASSPGRGQGTSEQYF.

The genes are TRBV5-1 and TRBJ2-1; perhaps TRBD1 as D (6 bases). V was cut by 3 bases and J by 6 bases, with 22 bases left in between. The CDR3 covers 17 residues. Per the germline V gene, CDR1 is SGHRS and CDR2 is YFSETQ. The CDR3 protein is CASSSPGLGAVGNEQFF. The DNA for the CDR3 is TGCGCCAGCAGCTCCCCTGGACTGGGGGCGGTAGGCAATGAGCAGTTCTTC. Full variable domain (remainder filled in from reference TRBV5-1 and TRBJ2-1): KAGVTQTPRYLIKTRGQQVTLSCSPISGHRSVSWYQQTPGQGLQFLFEYFSETQRNKGNFPGRFSGRQFSNSRSEMNVSTLELGDSALYLCASSSPGLGAVGNEQFFGPGTRLTVL.

The chain couples TRBV7-9 to TRBJ2-3; possible D gene TRBD1, 5 bases. The CDR3 is 15 amino acids. CDR1 and CDR2 (germline): SEHNR, FQNEAQ (reference sequence). Trimming pared 5 bases from V and 6 bases from J, leaving 18 bases between. CDR3 in DNA: TGTGCCAGCAGCCCACCTGGGGCGCCCGCGGATACGCAGTATTTT. Translated, it gives CASSPPGAPADTQYF.

The rearrangement joins TRBV30 to TRBJ2-1; tentative D call: TRBD1 (5 bases). Germline lookup yields CDR1 GTSNPN and CDR2 SVGIG (reference sequence). The V end lost 1 base, the J end lost 4 bases, and 8 bases lay between the germline ends. This CDR3 spans 13 amino acids. CDR3 region: CAWSATGYNEQFF. The CDR3 DNA reads TGTGCCTGGAGTGCCACAGGTTACAATGAGCAGTTCTTC.

The CDR3 DNA is TGTGCCAGCAGTTTTGACCCGGCGAGCTCTGGAAACACCATATATTTT. Amino acid sequence: CASSFDPASSGNTIYF. The chain is built from TRBV28 and TRBJ1-3; no clear D gene. Germline CDR1 reads MDHEN; CDR2 reads SYDVKM. The CDR3 runs 16 residues. Trimming stripped 3 bases from V and 0 bases from J, with 12 bases between.

J is TRBJ1-3 and V is TRBV30; D gene uncertain. V was shortened by 0 bases and J by 0 bases, with 9 bases between the two germline ends. Germline V gives CDR1 GTSNPN, CDR2 SVGIG (reference sequence). The CDR3 contains 15 residues. This chain's CDR3 is CAWSVLRVSGNTIYF. For the CDR3, the DNA is TGTGCCTGGAGTGTACTCCGGGTCTCTGGAAACACCATATATTTT.

This clonotype was recorded many times. This sequence joins TRBV24-1 and TRBJ2-3; unclear D gene. Germline V gene data show CDR1 as KGHDR and CDR2 as SFDVKD. V dropped 4 bases and J dropped 5 bases, with 9 bases sitting between them. CDR3 length: 13 amino acids. This CDR3 reads CATSELFGDTQYF. The DNA of the CDR3 is TGTGCCACCAGTGAGCTCTTTGGAGATACGCAGTATTTT.

This clonotype was seen a few times. The CDR3 region is CASSLTSWADTQYF. The DNA of the CDR3 is TGTGCCAGCAGCTTAACTAGCTGGGCAGATACGCAGTATTTT. The chain uses TRBV11-2 and TRBJ2-3; D possibly corresponds to TRBD2 (6 bases). Per the germline V gene, CDR1 is SGHAT and CDR2 is FQNNGV. This CDR3 has 14 amino acids. V shed 2 bases and J shed 4 bases, with 10 bases lying between them. The full variable domain, completed using reference TRBV11-2 and TRBJ2-3, is EAGVAQSPRYKIIEKRQSVAFWCNPISGHATLYWYQQILGQGPKLLIQFQNNGVVDDSQLPKDRFSAERLKGVDSTLKIQPAKLEDSAVYLCASSLTSWADTQYFGPGTRLTVL.

The chain uses TRBV5-1 and TRBJ2-7; TRBD2 is a possible D gene (6 bases). The CDR3 extends over 14 amino acids. The V end lost 3 bases, the J end lost 5 bases, and 15 bases lay between the germline ends. Germline V gene lookup returns CDR1 SGHRS and CDR2 YFSETQ. In DNA form, the CDR3 reads TGCGCCAGCAGCTCCCCGGGACTTAGCAACGAGCAGTACTTC. Translated: CASSSPGLSNEQYF.

V gene TRBV12-3 or TRBV12-4 combines with J gene TRBJ2-3; D not resolved. Trimming stripped 4 bases from V and 4 bases from J, with 12 bases between. The CDR3 covers 14 residues. The CDR3: CASSSFPNADTQYF. The CDR3 DNA sequence: TGTGCCAGCAGTTCCTTCCCCAACGCAGATACGCAGTATTTT.